A single sample gave rise to the 28 T cell receptor beta chains below, sequenced in a study of blood T cell repertoires in COVID-19. Sequencing was performed with immunoSEQ multiplex PCR; in TCRdb, only in-frame clones are kept and a portion is missing. In the table there are 200,000 to 250,000 clones, roughly 88% of which are singletons. Sequencing was done on a sample of peripheral blood. Receptors were obtained from a man older than 75 with acute or convalescent COVID-19.

The chain carries TRBV19 and TRBJ1-2; D gene uncertain. The CDR3 is 12 residues long. The ends were cut back, 5 bases at V and 8 bases at J, with 12 bases in the middle. Germline loops: CDR1 LNHDA, CDR2 SQIVND (reference sequence). This chain's CDR3 is CASSYGLGGYTF. CDR3 DNA: TGTGCCAGTAGTTACGGCCTCGGGGGCTACACCTTC.

The rearrangement uses TRBV6-5 and TRBJ2-6; tentative D call: TRBD1 (5 bases). There are 15 residues in the CDR3. The germline V gene has CDR1 MNHEY and CDR2 SVGAGI. Trimming took 3 bases from V and 4 from J, leaving 10 bases between them. The CDR3, as DNA: TGTGCCAGCAGTTATAGGGGCGCGGGGGCCAACGTCCTGACTTTC. It yields the protein CASSYRGAGANVLTF.

The genes are TRBV11-3 and TRBJ2-5, with D unresolved. Between the trimmed V and J ends, which lost 1 base and 5 bases, there was a span of 11 bases. The CDR3 has 14 amino acids. Germline CDR1 reads SGHNT; CDR2 reads YENEEA. This CDR3 is CASSLGASPETQYF. In DNA form, the CDR3 reads TGTGCCAGCAGCTTAGGGGCCTCACCGGAGACCCAGTACTTC.

The chain recombines TRBV28 with TRBJ2-1, with 9 bases aligning to TRBD1. The CDR3 sequence is 15 residues long. Unmatched junction bases numbered 12, after V lost 6 bases and J lost 9 bases. Germline CDR1 is MDHEN and CDR2 is SYDVKM. CDR3 nucleotide sequence: TGTGCCAGCAGCTCACCACCGGGACAGGGCACTGAGCAGTTCTTC. It is translated as CASSSPPGQGTEQFF.

This sequence joins TRBV29-1 and TRBJ2-5; D is possibly TRBD1 (5 bases). The germline gives CDR1 SQVTM, CDR2 ANQGSEA. The CDR3 is 14 amino acids. Trimming took 1 base from V and 4 from J, leaving 13 bases between them. In DNA form, the CDR3 reads TGCAGCGTTGAAGGGGGCCGCCACCGAGAGACCCAGTACTTC. Protein product: CSVEGGRHRETQYF.

This chain joins TRBV19 and TRBJ1-1, with D unclear. In germline, CDR1 is LNHDA, CDR2 SQIVND (reference sequence). Between the trimmed V and J ends, which lost 7 bases and 10 bases, there was a span of 22 bases. CDR3 length equals 14 residues. The CDR3 spells CASISDMTQSTAFF. CDR3 in DNA: TGTGCCAGTATCTCAGACATGACCCAAAGTACAGCTTTCTTT. Combining the CDR3 with reference TRBV19 and TRBJ1-1 gives the whole variable domain DGGITQSPKYLFRKEGQNVTLSCEQNLNHDAMYWYRQDPGQGLRLIYYSQIVNDFQKGDIAEGYSVSREKKESFPLTVTSAQKNPTAFYLCASISDMTQSTAFFGQGTRLTVV.

The J gene is TRBJ1-1, the V gene TRBV6-5; possible D gene TRBD1, 5 bases. CDR1 and CDR2 (germline): MNHEY, SVGAGI. V shed 9 bases and J shed 0 bases, with 14 bases lying between them. The CDR3 contains 14 residues. CDR3 nucleotides: TGTGCCAGTGGGGCAGACAATATGAACACTGAAGCTTTCTTT. Translation gives CASGADNMNTEAFF.

The chain carries TRBV28 and TRBJ1-5; no reliable D call. The CDR3 loop spans 13 amino acids. CDR1 is MDHEN, CDR2 SYDVKM, per germline. V lost 6 bases and J 1 base, leaving 7 bases between the germline ends. This CDR3 reads CASRIQSNQPQHF. The CDR3 coding sequence is TGTGCCAGCAGAATACAGAGCAATCAGCCCCAGCATTTT.

This clone has just one count. This chain uses TRBV7-2 with TRBJ2-7; TRBD2 might be the D (6 bases). Trimming stripped 1 base from V and 5 bases from J, with 9 bases between. Germline CDR1 reads SGHTA; CDR2 reads FQGNSA. This CDR3 has 13 amino acids. CDR3 nucleotides: TGTGCCAGCAGCTTAGATCGCGGGAACGAGCAGTACTTC. Translated: CASSLDRGNEQYF.

The rearrangement links TRBV12-2 to TRBJ1-4; the listed D gene, TRBD1, was not tested against the DNA. TRBV12-2 is given as a pseudogene. The CDR3 consists of 14 residues. In DNA, the CDR3 is TGTGCAAGTCGCCTCAGACAGGGGTGGGAAAAACTGTTTTTT. Residues: CASRLRQGWEKLFF.

V and J are TRBV5-4 and TRBJ2-5, with 8 bases lining up with TRBD2. Germline lookup yields CDR1 SGHNT and CDR2 YYREEE (reference sequence). Trimming took 0 bases from V and 0 from J; bases not matched to a gene: 4. There are 16 residues in the CDR3. CDR3 amino acids: CASSLDPSGYQETQYF. The CDR3 DNA reads as TGTGCCAGCAGCTTGGACCCTAGCGGGTACCAAGAGACCCAGTACTTC.

This clone was seen a few times. The J gene is TRBJ1-1, the V gene TRBV3-1 (or the pseudogene TRBV3-2); 10 nucleotides align to TRBD1. Trimming cost V 5 bases and J 5 bases; bases outside gene matches: 5. The length of the CDR3 is 14 residues. Per germline, CDR1 LGHDT and CDR2 YNNKEL (reference sequence). CDR3 loop: CASSGTGAETEAFF. The DNA for the CDR3 is TGTGCCAGCAGCGGGACAGGGGCTGAGACTGAAGCTTTCTTT.

V and J are TRBV29-1 and TRBJ2-2, with TRBD2 matching 7 bases. The CDR3 has 14 amino acids. Germline V gene data show CDR1 as SQVTM and CDR2 as ANQGSEA. Losses at the gene ends were 3 bases for V and 4 bases for J; bases not matched to a gene: 5. Here the CDR3 reads CSVDPGGGTGELFF. The CDR3 DNA follows: TGCAGCGTTGACCCGGGGGGAGGCACCGGGGAGCTGTTTTTT.

CDR3 DNA: TGTGCCAGCAGCCCGGACAGAATTGCCATTGAAGCTTTCTTT. Protein product: CASSPDRIAIEAFF. The gene calls are TRBV9 and TRBJ1-1; maybe TRBD1 (6 bases). V was pared by 4 bases and J by 7 bases, with 17 bases between. Looked up from germline, CDR1 is SGDLS and CDR2 is YYNGEE. This CDR3 has 14 residues. Full variable domain (remainder filled in from reference TRBV9 and TRBJ1-1): DSGVTQTPKHLITATGQRVTLRCSPRSGDLSVYWYQQSLDQGLQFLIQYYNGEERAKGNILERFSAQQFPDLHSELNLSSLELGDSALYFCASSPDRIAIEAFFGQGTRLTVV.

This clone was seen a single time. The chain combines TRBV9 with TRBJ1-6, with 9 bases lining up with TRBD1. Germline values: CDR1 SGDLS, CDR2 YYNGEE. V gave up 4 bases and J gave up 10 bases; unmatched junction bases: 9. The CDR3 contains 15 residues. CDR3 loop: CASSPPGQGLSPLHF. The CDR3, as DNA: TGTGCCAGCAGCCCTCCGGGACAGGGCTTATCACCCCTCCACTTT.

This clone appeared a single time. The rearrangement uses TRBV11-3 and TRBJ2-2, with TRBD2 matching 10 bases. Germline V CDR1 and CDR2: SGHNT, YENEEA. This CDR3 is built from 16 residues. V lost 5 bases to trimming and J lost 2 bases; unmatched junction nucleotides: 5. In DNA form, the CDR3 reads TGTGCCAGCAGCCCGAGGACTAGCGGTAACACCGGGGAGCTGTTTTTT. As protein: CASSPRTSGNTGELFF. The whole variable domain, filled in from reference TRBV11-3 and TRBJ2-2, reads EAGVVQSPRYKIIEKKQPVAFWCNPISGHNTLYWYLQNLGQGPELLIRYENEEAVDDSQLPKDRFSAERLKGVDSTLKIQPAELGDSAVYLCASSPRTSGNTGELFFGEGSRLTVL.

This clone was found once. The rearrangement links TRBV7-2 to TRBJ1-5, with D possibly TRBD1 on 6 matching bases. From germline, CDR1 is SGHTA and CDR2 FQGNSA. Trimming took 11 bases from V and 2 from J, leaving 16 bases between them. The CDR3 loop spans 14 amino acids. The CDR3 spells CAASAGAGNQPQHF. Here the CDR3 DNA reads TGTGCCGCCAGTGCGGGGGCCGGCAATCAGCCCCAGCATTTT.

Here the CDR3 DNA reads TGTGCCAGCAGTTTGGGGGGGGCATATGGCTACACCTTC. Its protein product is CASSLGGAYGYTF. V usage is TRBV28 and J usage is TRBJ1-2; D possibly corresponds to TRBD1 (6 bases). The CDR3 loop spans 13 amino acids. Germline CDR1 and CDR2: MDHEN and SYDVKM. V lost 3 bases, J lost 5 bases, and 10 bases lay in between.

The rearrangement links TRBV6-4 to TRBJ1-2; tentatively, D is TRBD1 (6 bases). The germline CDR1 and CDR2 sequences are MRHNA and SNTAGT. Trimming left V 6 bases short and J 0 bases short, with 8 bases between. CDR3 length: 13 amino acids. CDR3 region: CASRDSTNYGYTF. In nucleotides, the CDR3 is TGTGCCAGCAGGGACAGCACTAACTATGGCTACACCTTC.

V and J are TRBV14 and TRBJ1-1; D is unclear. This CDR3 comprises 12 residues. Trimming shortened V by 3 bases and J by 8 bases, and 10 bases separated the two germline ends. In germline, CDR1 is SGHDN, CDR2 FVKESK. The CDR3 is CASSQIRREAFF. In DNA, the CDR3 is TGTGCCAGCAGCCAGATTCGCAGGGAAGCTTTCTTT.

The chain has TRBV28 and TRBJ1-2; D is possibly TRBD1 (6 bases). The CDR3 sequence is 14 residues long. V lost 5 bases to trimming and J lost 1 base, with 11 bases between them. Germline CDR1 reads MDHEN; CDR2 reads SYDVKM. The CDR3 here is CASSTGWDNYGYTF. In nucleotides, the CDR3 is TGTGCCAGCAGTACAGGGTGGGATAACTATGGCTACACCTTC.

This chain uses TRBV2 with TRBJ2-2, with 10 bases lining up with TRBD1. CDR1 and CDR2 (germline): SNHLY, FYNNEI. The CDR3 contains 14 residues. Losses at the gene ends were 6 bases for V and 4 bases for J; bases not matched to a gene: 2. The CDR3 bases are TGTGCCAGCAGGGACAGGGGGGGCACCGGGGAGCTGTTTTTT. It encodes CASRDRGGTGELFF.

This sequence joins TRBV5-1 and TRBJ2-2; weak D call: TRBD1 (5 bases). This CDR3 has 16 amino acids. The germline V gene encodes CDR1 SGHRS and CDR2 YFSETQ. Trimming shortened V by 0 bases and J by 2 bases, and 11 bases separated the two germline ends. CDR3 region: CASSLAQGGNTGELFF. CDR3 nucleotide sequence: TGCGCCAGCAGCTTGGCCCAGGGCGGTAACACCGGGGAGCTGTTTTTT.

This clone showed up just a few times. The genes are TRBV7-2 and TRBJ1-2; a possible D gene is TRBD1 (5 bases). Germline CDR1 reads SGHTA; CDR2 reads FQGNSA. This CDR3 contains 13 residues. Deletions cut 6 bases from V and 8 bases from J, with 16 bases between. This chain's CDR3 is CASRAADSGGYTF. For the CDR3, the DNA is TGTGCCAGCAGGGCGGCTGACTCAGGGGGCTACACCTTC.

This clone was observed a few times. This chain joins TRBV5-1 and TRBJ2-1; tentative D call: TRBD2 (5 bases). The germline gives CDR1 SGHRS, CDR2 YFSETQ. Trimming removed 0 bases from V and 3 bases from J, with 10 bases in between. The CDR3 spans 15 residues. The CDR3 here is CASSLVGEGYNEQFF. CDR3 in DNA: TGCGCCAGCAGCTTGGTGGGCGAGGGCTACAATGAGCAGTTCTTC.

This sequence joins TRBV5-8 and TRBJ2-3, with TRBD2 as a possible D gene (7 bases). V lost 0 bases and J lost 4, with 18 bases in between. The CDR3 totals 17 residues. Germline CDR1 reads SGHTS; CDR2 reads YDEGEE. CDR3 nucleotide sequence: TGTGCCAGCAGCTTGGGGGAATGGGGGGGCCTGGCAGATACGCAGTATTTT. It yields the protein CASSLGEWGGLADTQYF.

J is TRBJ2-1 and V is TRBV6-5; possible D gene TRBD2, 6 bases. The CDR3 totals 15 residues. V dropped 0 bases and J dropped 9 bases, with 15 bases sitting between them. CDR1 and CDR2 (germline): MNHEY, SVGAGI. DNA for the CDR3: TGTGCCAGCAGTTACTCGACTAGTTCGGTGGGTGAGCAGTTCTTC. Translation: CASSYSTSSVGEQFF.

V is TRBV11-2 and J is TRBJ2-1, with D possibly being TRBD2 (5 bases). Germline CDR1 SGHAT, CDR2 FQNNGV. The germline V and J ends were trimmed by 7 bases and 8 bases, with 24 bases remaining between them. The CDR3 is 16 residues long. CDR3 in DNA: TGTGCCAGCACCGTAGCCGGAGGAAGGCTAAGGGATGAGCAGTTCTTC. Translating it yields CASTVAGGRLRDEQFF.